A single sample gave rise to the 14 T cell receptor beta chains below, sequenced in a study of blood T cell repertoires in COVID-19. This table comes from immunoSEQ multiplex PCR, and its TCRdb copy is limited to in-frame clones, with some not included. This sample has 250,000 to 350,000 clones; 87% occur once, and the top ten carry about 2%. The sample taken for sequencing was peripheral blood. The receptors shown here come from a woman between 50 and 59 years old who had recovered from COVID-19.

This clone came up once. CDR3 bases: TGTGCCAGCAGTTACCGCGGACAGGGACATGGCTACACCTTC. Amino acid sequence: CASSYRGQGHGYTF. V and J are TRBV6-2 or TRBV6-3 and TRBJ1-2, with TRBD1 matching 8 bases. The J segment lost 6 bases and the V segment lost 2 bases, leaving 5 bases of the junction unmatched. Looked up from germline, CDR1 is MNHEY and CDR2 is SVGEGT. The CDR3 contains 14 residues.

The count of this clone is one. The V and J genes are TRBV7-9 and TRBJ1-3; tentative D call: TRBD1 (6 bases). The germline V and J ends were trimmed by 0 bases and 5 bases, with 14 bases remaining between them. This CDR3 is built from 16 residues. Germline lookup yields CDR1 SEHNR and CDR2 FQNEAQ (reference sequence). CDR3 amino acids: CASSLALGQLRNTIYF. In nucleotides, the CDR3 is TGTGCCAGCAGCTTAGCTCTCGGACAGCTCAGAAACACCATATATTTT.

CDR3 in DNA: TGTGCCAGCTCACCAATAGCGGGAGTGAACAATGAGCAGTTCTTC. This translates into CASSPIAGVNNEQFF. The chain recombines TRBV18 with TRBJ2-1, with 9 bases matching TRBD2. The CDR3 spans 15 residues. In germline, CDR1 is KGHSH, CDR2 LQKENI. The V gene end was trimmed by 2 bases and the J gene end by 5 bases; junction bases not matched to a gene: 4.

In DNA form, the CDR3 reads TGTGCCAGCAGGGGGACTGGACAGGGAGGAATAAATTCACCCCTCCACTTT. Amino acid sequence: CASRGTGQGGINSPLHF. The rearrangement links TRBV25-1 to TRBJ1-6; 8 positions agree with TRBD1. The germline gives CDR1 MGHDK, CDR2 SYGVNS. With V trimmed by 6 bases and J by 7 bases, 14 bases remained unmatched. CDR3 length equals 17 residues.

The chain has TRBV11-2 and TRBJ2-3; 8 nucleotides line up with TRBD2. This CDR3 has 16 residues. J gave up 4 bases and V 5 bases, and 11 bases lay outside the gene matches. Germline CDR1 and CDR2: SGHAT and FQNNGV. The CDR3 nucleotides are TGTGCCAGCAGCCGTATAAGCGGACTAGCATCAGATACGCAGTATTTT. Translated, it gives CASSRISGLASDTQYF.

The chain is built from TRBV18 and TRBJ2-5, with 9 positions matching TRBD2. V lost 5 bases to trimming and J lost 5 bases; unmatched junction nucleotides: 9. The CDR3 loop spans 15 amino acids. Germline loops: CDR1 KGHSH, CDR2 LQKENI. CDR3 in amino acids: CASSSVAGVRETQYF. CDR3 bases: TGTGCCAGCTCATCCGTAGCGGGAGTAAGGGAGACCCAGTACTTC.

The chain employs TRBV5-5 and TRBJ1-2; D uncertain. Trimming shortened V by 2 bases and J by 4 bases, and 12 bases separated the two germline ends. The CDR3 runs to 14 residues. Germline CDR1 SGHKS, CDR2 YYEKEE (reference sequence). The CDR3 here is CASSFGGSGYGYTF. CDR3 sequence (DNA): TGTGCCAGCAGCTTTGGAGGGTCGGGCTATGGCTACACCTTC. Variable domain in full (rest from reference TRBV5-5 and TRBJ1-2): DAGVTQSPTHLIKTRGQQVTLRCSPISGHKSVSWYQQVLGQGPQFIFQYYEKEERGRGNFPDRFSARQFPNYSSELNVNALLLGDSALYLCASSFGGSGYGYTFGSGTRLTVV.

The V and J genes are TRBV27 and TRBJ2-5, with D perhaps matching TRBD2 (5 bases). The CDR3 consists of 13 residues. Trimming pared 3 bases from V and 2 bases from J, leaving 7 bases between. From germline, CDR1 is MNHEY and CDR2 SMNVEV (reference sequence). The CDR3 loop reads CASSFRTQETQYF. The CDR3 DNA follows: TGTGCCAGCAGTTTCCGGACTCAAGAGACCCAGTACTTC.

This clone was seen once. This chain joins TRBV6-4 and TRBJ2-7, with D tentatively TRBD2 (6 bases). Trimming stripped 3 bases from V and 0 bases from J, with 9 bases between. CDR1 is MRHNA and CDR2 is SNTAGT in the germline V gene. The CDR3 runs to 14 residues. This CDR3 is CASSDGGYSYEQYF. CDR3 in DNA: TGTGCCAGCAGTGATGGGGGGTACTCCTACGAGCAGTACTTC.

The CDR3 DNA reads as TGTGCCAGCAGTGGCAGGGTTTACACAGATACGCAGTATTTT. It specifies CASSGRVYTDTQYF. This chain joins TRBV27 and TRBJ2-3, with a weak D call TRBD1 (5 bases). CDR1 is MNHEY and CDR2 is SMNVEV in the germline V gene (reference sequence). The CDR3 covers 14 residues. The V end lost 5 bases, the J end lost 2 bases, and 11 bases lay between the germline ends.

This chain joins TRBV7-8 and TRBJ2-7; D uncertain. The CDR3 is 14 amino acids. CDR1 and CDR2 (germline): SGHVS, FQNEAQ. Trimming stripped 0 bases from V and 3 bases from J, with 9 bases between. The CDR3 DNA sequence: TGTGCCAGCAGCTTAGCGTTTAAGAGCTACGAGCAGTACTTC. Its translation: CASSLAFKSYEQYF.

The gene calls are TRBV28 and TRBJ2-7, with D uncertain. Between the trimmed V and J ends, which lost 6 bases and 2 bases, there was a span of 17 bases. CDR1 and CDR2 from the germline V gene are MDHEN and SYDVKM. The CDR3 sequence is 15 residues long. The CDR3 bases are TGTGCCAGCAGCCTCAGCCCGATAACTACCTACGAGCAGTACTTC. It translates to CASSLSPITTYEQYF.

The chain combines TRBV6-5 with TRBJ1-3; 7 bases are shared with TRBD1. CDR1 and CDR2 from the germline V gene are MNHEY and SVGAGI. The V and J ends lost 5 bases and 0 bases, in that order; junction bases with no gene match: 4. This CDR3 has 15 residues. CDR3 loop: CASSTGQSSGNTIYF. DNA for the CDR3: TGTGCCAGCAGTACGGGACAGAGCTCTGGAAACACCATATATTTT.

This chain joins TRBV13 and TRBJ2-7, with D possibly being TRBD1 (6 bases). Looked up from germline, CDR1 is PRHDT and CDR2 is FYEKMQ (reference sequence). Trimming took off 8 bases at V and 0 bases at J, with 17 bases between the two ends. The CDR3 extends over 15 amino acids. CDR3 sequence: CASGPAGVGSYEQYF. The DNA for the CDR3 is TGTGCCAGCGGTCCGGCAGGGGTAGGCTCCTACGAGCAGTACTTC.